This entry features one TCR beta chain sequence. Which antigen it targets is not known. There are no base qualities to consult, and no much larger clone falls within one base. The data belong to a study of blood T cell repertoires in COVID-19 (TCRdb year 2020). Notes on the research overall: Collaborator samples came from the United States, Italy and Spain and covered acute and convalescent phases of COVID-19. The prospective study material was composed of cDNA or gDNA derived from T cells, B-cell-depleted T cells, or PBMCs. Deeply sampled blood TCRbeta repertoires from subjects exposed to, actively infected with, or recovered from COVID-19 were included in the dataset. The repertoires were released in a freely available public database meant as a resource for research on the immune response to SARS-CoV-2. Samples came from the ongoing ImmuneRACE study (first 160 participants) plus 1,254 subjects from 6 global collaborators. The sample metadata nearly always contained a de-identified subject ID, COVID-19 status, age in years and sex. Where available, HLA class I and class II types were obtained from metadata supplied by the sample provider rather than from assay-based typing.

Results and caveats for the whole study, not just this receptor: The quantity of clinical and demographic metadata differed by source and by participant and was supplied without curation.

In the prospective study, participants were roughly 18 to 90 years old, resided in under 30 geographic areas of the United States, and were enrolled through a virtual design. In the prospective study, participants were assigned to cohorts based on the clinical history participants reported in a screening survey and a study questionnaire. Recovered participants in ImmuneRACE Cohort 3 were defined by two consecutive negative NP/OP PCR tests, clearance by a healthcare professional, or resolution of symptoms. In the prospective study, whole blood, serum and a nasopharyngeal or oropharyngeal swab were collected from each participant by mobile phlebotomists. Prospective study participants could optionally give additional blood draws and questionnaires over a 2-month period. Blood samples from the prospective study were shipped frozen or at room temperature prior to DNA extraction. Relative to germline, V is 2 bases shorter and J is 4 bases shorter, with 8 bases between their ends. CDR3 length: 13 amino acids, cysteine to phenylalanine. Only the CDR3 portion is preserved as DNA: 39 bases, with reading frame beginning at the first base. Reading the germline V gene gives CDR1 MDHEN and CDR2 SYDVKM.

TCRbeta CDR3 regions were amplified from genomic DNA using the immunoSEQ Assay, a bias-controlled multiplex PCR. The paper's data handling went like this. The number of nucleated cells in each sample was estimated by amplification of reference gene primers within the assay. To quantify the absolute abundance of each unique TCRbeta CDR3 rearrangement, sequence reads were collapsed and filtered. Productive Simpson clonality was computed per sample as the square root of Simpson's diversity index over productive rearrangements. This is the immuneACCESS table as TCRdb keeps it, with only in-frame sequences that have V and J called. A part of the clones is gone; compared with another copy, unresolved V genes explain less than half, and the rest is unexplained. V, J and clone size are taken as reported in that table, and D and trimming were inferred from the DNA itself. The sample has nearly 200,000 clones on record, about four fifths of them singletons. The ten largest make up roughly 7% of the sample.

The rearrangement combines TRBV28 with TRBJ2-5; TRBD1 is a possible D gene, resting on 5 matching bases. Sequencing was performed on PBMCs or T cells enriched from blood (not recorded which). The origin of this receptor is a man in his forties who had recovered from COVID-19. The CDR3 in this case is CASSLGAGETQYF. The sequenced DNA is TGTGCCAGCAGTTTAGGGGCAGGAGAGACCCAGTACTTC.